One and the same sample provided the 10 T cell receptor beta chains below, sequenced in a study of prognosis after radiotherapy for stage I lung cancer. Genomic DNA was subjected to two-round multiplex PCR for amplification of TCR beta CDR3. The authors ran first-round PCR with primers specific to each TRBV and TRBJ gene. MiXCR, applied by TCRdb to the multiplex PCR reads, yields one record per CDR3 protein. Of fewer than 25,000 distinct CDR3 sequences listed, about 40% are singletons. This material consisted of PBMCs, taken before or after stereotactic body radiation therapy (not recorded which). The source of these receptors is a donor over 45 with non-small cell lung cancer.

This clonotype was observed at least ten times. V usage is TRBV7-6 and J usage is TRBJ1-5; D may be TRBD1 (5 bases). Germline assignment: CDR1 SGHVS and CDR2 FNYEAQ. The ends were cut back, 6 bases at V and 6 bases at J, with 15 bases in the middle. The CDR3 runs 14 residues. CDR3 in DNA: TGTGCCAGCAGTCTAGCCGGGGGAAGTCAGCCCCAGCATTTT. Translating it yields CASSLAGGSQPQHF.

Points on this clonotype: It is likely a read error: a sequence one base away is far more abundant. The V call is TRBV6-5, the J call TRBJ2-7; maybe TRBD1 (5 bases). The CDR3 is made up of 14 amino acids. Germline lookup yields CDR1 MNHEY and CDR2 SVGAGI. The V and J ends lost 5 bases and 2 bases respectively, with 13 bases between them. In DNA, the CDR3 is TGTGCCAGCAGTCGGACACTCACCACCTACGAGCAGTACTTC. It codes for CASSRTLTTYEQYF.

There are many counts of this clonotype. CDR3 DNA sequence: TGCGCCAGCAGCTTGGGACTAGCTAGCAATGAGCAGTTCTTC. Its translation is CASSLGLASNEQFF. This chain links TRBV5-1 with TRBJ2-1, with 7 bases that match TRBD2. Germline V gene data show CDR1 as SGHRS and CDR2 as YFSETQ. V shed 0 bases and J 6 bases; nucleotides not matched to a gene: 3. This CDR3 has 14 amino acids.

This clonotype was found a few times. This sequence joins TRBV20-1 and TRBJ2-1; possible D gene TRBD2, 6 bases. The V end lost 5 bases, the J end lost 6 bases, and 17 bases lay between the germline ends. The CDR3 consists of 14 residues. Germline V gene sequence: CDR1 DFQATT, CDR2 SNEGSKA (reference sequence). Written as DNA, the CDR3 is TGCAGTGCTGCGGAGGGTGGCGAGGGCAATGAGCAGTTCTTC. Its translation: CSAAEGGEGNEQFF.

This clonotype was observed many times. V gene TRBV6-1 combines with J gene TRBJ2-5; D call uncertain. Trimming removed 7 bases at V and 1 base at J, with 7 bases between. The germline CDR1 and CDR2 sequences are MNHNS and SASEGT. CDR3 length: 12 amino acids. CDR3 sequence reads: CASKTTQETQYF. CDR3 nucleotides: TGTGCCAGCAAGACAACCCAAGAGACCCAGTACTTC.

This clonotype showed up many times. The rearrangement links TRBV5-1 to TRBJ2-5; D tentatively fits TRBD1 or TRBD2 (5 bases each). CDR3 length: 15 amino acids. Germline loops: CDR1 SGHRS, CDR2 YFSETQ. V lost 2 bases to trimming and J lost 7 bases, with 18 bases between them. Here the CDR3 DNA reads TGCGCCAGCAGCTTCGACACGGGACGAAAAGGGACCCAGTACTTC. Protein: CASSFDTGRKGTQYF.

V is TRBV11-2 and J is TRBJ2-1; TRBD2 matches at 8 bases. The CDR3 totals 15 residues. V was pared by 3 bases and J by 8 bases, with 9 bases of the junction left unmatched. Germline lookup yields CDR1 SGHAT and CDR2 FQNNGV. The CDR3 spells CASSLASGGNYEQFF. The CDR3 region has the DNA TGTGCCAGCAGCTTGGCTTCGGGGGGGAACTATGAGCAGTTCTTC.

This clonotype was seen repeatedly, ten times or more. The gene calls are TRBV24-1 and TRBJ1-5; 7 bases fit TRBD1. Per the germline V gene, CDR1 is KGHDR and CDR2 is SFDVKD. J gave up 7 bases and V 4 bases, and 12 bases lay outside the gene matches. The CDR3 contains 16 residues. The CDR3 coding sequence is TGTGCCACCAGTGACGACAGGGTTCGGGGATCCCAGCCCCAGCATTTT. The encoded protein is CATSDDRVRGSQPQHF.

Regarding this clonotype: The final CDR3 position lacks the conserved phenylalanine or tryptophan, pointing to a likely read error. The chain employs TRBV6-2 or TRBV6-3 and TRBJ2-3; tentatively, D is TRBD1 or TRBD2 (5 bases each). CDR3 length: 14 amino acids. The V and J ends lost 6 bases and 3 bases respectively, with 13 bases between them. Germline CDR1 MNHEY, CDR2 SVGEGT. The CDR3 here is CASSDPGRTDTQYL. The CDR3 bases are TGTGCCAGCAGCGACCCGGGGCGGACAGATACGCAGTATTTG.

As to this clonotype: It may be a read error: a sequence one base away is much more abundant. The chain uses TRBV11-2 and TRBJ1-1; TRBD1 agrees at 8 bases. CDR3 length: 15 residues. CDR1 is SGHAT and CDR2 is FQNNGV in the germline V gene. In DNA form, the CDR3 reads TGTGCCAACAGCGCATTGCAGGGGGCGCTTGCTGAAGCTTTCTTT. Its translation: CANSALQGALAEAFF.